The 20 T cell receptor beta chains listed next were all sequenced from one sample in a study of blood T cell repertoires in COVID-19. This table comes from immunoSEQ multiplex PCR, and its TCRdb copy is limited to in-frame clones, with some not included. Counted here are roughly 250,000 clones, 82% occurring once; the ten biggest clones make up 9.5% to 15%. Sample: peripheral blood. These receptors all stem from a woman aged 60 to 75 with active or convalescent COVID-19.

This sequence joins TRBV4-1 and TRBJ2-6; D may be TRBD2 (5 bases). The CDR3 length is 19 residues. Germline assignment: CDR1 MGHRA and CDR2 YSYEKL. V was clipped by 2 bases and J by 0 bases, with 17 bases between them. CDR3: CASSQIPFGLGSGANVLTF. CDR3 sequence (DNA): TGCGCCAGCAGCCAAATCCCGTTTGGACTCGGCTCTGGGGCCAACGTCCTGACTTTC.

The chain carries TRBV5-1 and TRBJ2-7; 11 bases match TRBD1. Losses at the gene ends were 4 bases for V and 6 bases for J; bases not matched to a gene: 9. CDR3 length equals 15 residues. Germline values: CDR1 SGHRS, CDR2 YFSETQ. CDR3 residues: CASSRGDRGIPEQYF. For the CDR3, the DNA is TGCGCCAGCAGCCGGGGGGACAGGGGGATCCCCGAGCAGTACTTC.

V is TRBV7-2 and J is TRBJ1-2; D uncertain. The CDR3 extends over 14 amino acids. In germline, CDR1 is SGHTA, CDR2 FQGNSA. Trimming took off 5 bases at V and 8 bases at J, with 18 bases between the two ends. Written as DNA, the CDR3 is TGTGCCAGCAGCCCAGATTCGGAGTGGTGGGGCTACACCTTC. Translation gives CASSPDSEWWGYTF.

This rearrangement joins TRBV5-5 to TRBJ2-7; 10 bases are a match to TRBD1. CDR1 is SGHKS and CDR2 is YYEKEE in the germline V gene (reference sequence). CDR3 length equals 15 residues. V was clipped by 4 bases and J by 5 bases; unmatched bases: 9. The CDR3: CASSLGTTGGHEQYF. The DNA of the CDR3 is TGTGCCAGCAGCCTGGGGACGACAGGGGGCCACGAGCAGTACTTC.

The V gene is TRBV29-1, the J gene TRBJ1-4; 7 bases are shared with TRBD1. Trimming at V came to 7 bases and at J to 3 bases, leaving 2 bases not matched to a gene. The length of the CDR3 is 12 residues. CDR1 and CDR2 from the germline V gene are SQVTM and ANQGSEA. The CDR3 region is CSAGQPNEKLFF. CDR3 nucleotides: TGCAGCGCGGGACAGCCTAATGAAAAACTGTTTTTT.

V gene TRBV2 combines with J gene TRBJ1-1, with unresolved D. The ends were cut back, 5 bases at V and 4 bases at J, with 8 bases in the middle. The CDR3 is 12 residues long. Germline lookup yields CDR1 SNHLY and CDR2 FYNNEI. The CDR3 loop reads CASSRRGTEAFF. The CDR3 DNA reads as TGTGCCAGCAGTCGCCGGGGCACTGAAGCTTTCTTT.

This chain connects TRBV1 to TRBJ2-5; the DNA was not compared with TRBD2, the D call given in the table. TRBV1 counts as a pseudogene. The CDR3 consists of 13 residues. CDR3 DNA sequence: TGCACCAGCAGCCAGGGGAGGGTTGAGACCCAGTACTTC. Its protein is CTSSQGRVETQYF.

V and J are TRBV7-2 and TRBJ2-4, with 8 nucleotides matching TRBD2. The trim removed 5 bases at V and 7 bases at J, leaving 13 bases unmatched. The CDR3 length is 16 residues. Germline CDR1 reads SGHTA; CDR2 reads FQGNSA. DNA for the CDR3: TGTGCCAGCAGCCCGCGACTGGGCGGGGGGCGGAACATTCAGTACTTC. Translating gives CASSPRLGGGRNIQYF. The variable domain in full, with the rest retrieved from reference TRBV7-2 and TRBJ2-4, is GAGVSQSPSNKVTEKGKDVELRCDPISGHTALYWYRQSLGQGLEFLIYFQGNSAPDKSGLPSDRFSAERTGGSVSTLTIQRTQQEDSAVYLCASSPRLGGGRNIQYFGAGTRLSVL.

The chain recombines TRBV19 with TRBJ1-1; 8 positions match TRBD1. J lost 1 base, V lost 4 bases, and 8 bases had no gene match. Germline V lookup: CDR1 LNHDA, CDR2 SQIVND (reference sequence). The CDR3 spans 16 residues. CDR3 protein: CASSRGQGTKNTEAFF. Written as DNA, the CDR3 is TGTGCCAGTAGTAGAGGACAGGGAACGAAGAACACTGAAGCTTTCTTT.

The V and J genes are TRBV6-2 or TRBV6-3 and TRBJ2-2; TRBD1 might be the D (5 bases). CDR3 size: 16 residues. The germline V gene encodes CDR1 MNHEY and CDR2 SVGEGT. Trimming took 0 bases from V and 8 from J, leaving 16 bases between them. CDR3 DNA sequence: TGTGCCAGCAGTTACTCCATCTGGTTCAGGGTAGGGGAGCTGTTTTTT. Amino acid sequence: CASSYSIWFRVGELFF.

This clone was found a few times. This sequence joins TRBV9 and TRBJ2-2; D might be TRBD2 (7 bases). Germline assignment: CDR1 SGDLS and CDR2 YYNGEE. The CDR3 has 15 amino acids. The germline V and J ends were trimmed by 3 bases and 2 bases, with 11 bases remaining between them. CDR3 amino acids: CASSAAGANTGELFF. The CDR3 nucleotides are TGTGCCAGCAGCGCCGCGGGGGCCAACACCGGGGAGCTGTTTTTT.

The chain links TRBV27 to TRBJ2-7; no clear D gene. V was trimmed by 0 bases and J by 0 bases, leaving 6 bases between them. The germline gives CDR1 MNHEY, CDR2 SMNVEV (reference sequence). This CDR3 has 14 residues. CDR3 in amino acids: CASSLSRSSYEQYF. The CDR3 region has the DNA TGTGCCAGCAGTTTATCTCGGAGCTCCTACGAGCAGTACTTC.

CDR3 DNA sequence: TGCGCCAGCAGCTTGTACAGGAACTATGGCTACACCTTC. Encoded protein: CASSLYRNYGYTF. The rearrangement joins TRBV5-1 to TRBJ1-2; maybe TRBD1 (5 bases). There are 13 residues in the CDR3. Germline V gene data show CDR1 as SGHRS and CDR2 as YFSETQ. Trimming shortened V by 1 base and J by 2 bases, and 6 bases separated the two germline ends.

J is TRBJ1-4 and V is TRBV2, with 7 bases that match TRBD1. J lost 3 bases, V lost 5 bases, and 6 bases had no gene match. This CDR3 comprises 15 residues. Germline V gives CDR1 SNHLY, CDR2 FYNNEI. In DNA form, the CDR3 reads TGTGCCAGCAGTATACAGGGGACAGCTAATGAAAAACTGTTTTTT. Translated: CASSIQGTANEKLFF.

The chain has TRBV3-1 (or the pseudogene TRBV3-2) and TRBJ2-4, with 10 bases aligning to TRBD2. In germline, CDR1 is LGHDT, CDR2 YNNKEL (reference sequence). This CDR3 is built from 14 residues. Trimming at V came to 1 base and at J to 8 bases, leaving 2 bases not matched to a gene. The CDR3 protein is CASSQVSGGDIQYF. DNA of the CDR3: TGTGCCAGCAGCCAAGTAAGCGGGGGGGACATTCAGTACTTC.

V usage is TRBV24-1 and J usage is TRBJ2-1; D is undetermined. Trimming cost V 4 bases and J 7 bases, with 16 bases left between them. Looked up from germline, CDR1 is KGHDR and CDR2 is SFDVKD. The CDR3 is 15 amino acids. The CDR3 loop is CATSDPEAPGNEQFF. The DNA for the CDR3 is TGTGCCACCAGTGACCCCGAGGCCCCTGGGAATGAGCAGTTCTTC.

The CDR3 here is CASSQDRAMGGYTF. The CDR3 DNA follows: TGCGCCAGCAGCCAAGACAGGGCAATGGGTGGCTACACCTTC. The genes are TRBV4-3 and TRBJ1-2; D perhaps matches TRBD1 (5 bases). Germline assignment: CDR1 LGHNA and CDR2 YSLEER. This CDR3 comprises 14 residues. The V gene lost 0 bases and the J gene lost 7 bases, with 12 bases spanning the gap.

The J gene is TRBJ1-1, the V gene TRBV10-3; tentatively, D is TRBD1 (6 bases). This CDR3 comprises 14 residues. Germline loops: CDR1 ENHRY, CDR2 SYGVKD. Between the trimmed V and J ends, which lost 4 bases and 3 bases, there was a span of 12 bases. The CDR3 loop reads CAISVRGKDTEAFF. The CDR3 DNA is TGTGCCATCAGTGTTAGGGGGAAGGACACTGAAGCTTTCTTT.

Only a few counts were recorded for this clone. The V call is TRBV7-8, the J call TRBJ1-5; the D gene is possibly TRBD1 (5 bases). V lost 5 bases and J lost 8, with 16 bases in between. The CDR3 runs to 14 residues. Per the germline V gene, CDR1 is SGHVS and CDR2 is FQNEAQ. CDR3 in DNA: TGTGCCAGCAGCGCGGGACGGTCGGGGAAGCCCCAGCATTTT. Encoded protein: CASSAGRSGKPQHF.

V gene TRBV18 combines with J gene TRBJ1-6; D is unclear. The V end was cut by 2 bases, the J end by 7 bases, with 15 bases between. Germline lookup yields CDR1 KGHSH and CDR2 LQKENI. CDR3 length: 16 amino acids. The CDR3 nucleotides read TGTGCCAGCTCACCATTGGCCACGAGGGAAAATTCACCCCTCCACTTT. Its protein product is CASSPLATRENSPLHF. Together with reference TRBV18 and TRBJ1-6, the CDR3 gives the full variable domain: NAGVMQNPRHLVRRRGQEARLRCSPMKGHSHVYWYRQLPEEGLKFMVYLQKENIIDESGMPKERFSAEFPKEGPSILRIQQVVRGDSAAYFCASSPLATRENSPLHFGNGTRLTVT.